This T cell receptor beta chain was sequenced during a study of CD8 T cells in ankylosing spondylitis listed by TCRdb under 2017. Regarding the research as a whole: The study profiled T cell receptor beta repertoires in healthy donors and ankylosing spondylitis patients to find disease-linked TCR variants. The full study cohort was made up of 25 to 30 ankylosing spondylitis patients and about a hundred healthy donors. Samples of peripheral blood were taken, and for ankylosing spondylitis patients, synovial fluid was collected as well. Study-wide findings and limitations: The disease-linked clones had a CD8+ phenotype and were found at relatively low frequencies in peripheral blood. Some motif variants were previously reported in synovial fluid and blood of reactive arthritis patients, suggesting common disease-initiation mechanisms. A TCR beta motif made up of about eight highly homologous amino acid variants appeared to be characteristic of blood from ankylosing spondylitis patients. Significant enrichment of the disease-linked clones was reported in matched synovial fluid samples from ankylosing spondylitis patients.

For sequencing, an Illumina HiSeq 2500 was employed. Quantitative 5'-RACE with molecular barcodes was the method used to prepare the TCR beta libraries. Processing in the source paper ran as follows. Disease-linked TCR variants were identified with a new computational method built on a probabilistic model of VDJ rearrangement. The public reads were quality trimmed at Q25 with fastp and then assembled into clones with MiXCR by TCRdb, keeping productive beta chains. Records with the same CDR3 protein are collapsed into one entry carrying the most frequent genes and DNA. The V and J calls were determined by TCRdb, not by the authors. For this sample there are hundreds of thousands of distinct CDR3 sequences; roughly 24% appear just once. The ten largest clonotypes hold under 8% of the sample. The CDR3 measures 16 amino acids from cysteine to phenylalanine. The only DNA kept is the CDR3, 48 bases in frame from the first base. The germline V end is reduced by 6 bases and the J end by 4 bases; junction bases left unmatched: 12. The CDR1 and CDR2 encoded by the germline V gene (reference sequence) are DFQATT and SNEGSKA.

This clonotype has a count of ten or more. The clone's antigen remains unknown. No clone much larger than this one lies a single base away; base qualities are absent. The TCR sequence derives from a male donor with ankylosing spondylitis or in good health (not recorded which). The V and J segments used are TRBV20-1 and TRBJ2-1; TRBD2 lines up with 10 middle nucleotides. Sequences were obtained from blood, either unsorted or a sorted T cell fraction (not recorded which). The DNA reads as follows: TGCAGTGCCCCCTCACAATCTAGCGGGAGATACAATGAGCAGTTCTTC. Its amino acids are CSAPSQSSGRYNEQFF.